Listed below are T cell receptor beta chains from one sample, sequenced in a study of cytomegalovirus exposure and HLA in healthy donors. Profiled with immunoSEQ multiplex PCR; TCRdb holds only in-frame clones, not every one. In the table there are more than 80,000 clones, 88% of which are singletons. The specimen sequenced was PBMCs. The origin of the receptors is a woman aged 18-30 years in good health and CMV-seropositive. Both conserved end residues are part of each CDR3. A D gene is named only where the DNA matches it firmly. Clone size is given for some rows only: seen once, a few or many times, or a class if the clone is expanded.

TRBJ2-3,11,TRBV20-1,.,.,CSARSSDTQYF,TGCAGTGCTAGGTCTTCAGATACGCAGTATTTT
TRBJ1-2,17,TRBV2,.,TRBD1,CASRDLGQGVGDYGYTF,TGTGCCAGCAGGGACCTGGGACAGGGGGTCGGTGACTATGGCTACACCTTC
TRBJ2-6,17,TRBV19,once,.,CASSIGARGSGANVLTF,TGTGCCAGTAGTATTGGGGCAAGGGGATCTGGGGCCAACGTCCTGACTTTC
TRBJ1-5,15,TRBV6-5,.,.,CASSYGPGGNQPQHF,TGTGCCAGCAGTTACGGTCCAGGGGGCAATCAGCCCCAGCATTTT
TRBJ2-5,13,TRBV29-1,.,TRBD2,CSVEYGEGETQYF,TGCAGCGTTGAATATGGGGAGGGAGAGACCCAGTACTTC
TRBJ1-5,20,TRBV23-1,.,TRBD1,CASSQSVGLGQAQIRQPQHF,TGCGCCAGCAGTCAATCGGTCGGTTTAGGACAGGCGCAAATCCGTCAGCCCCAGCATTTT
TRBJ1-6,13,TRBV6-6,.,.,CASTSNYNSPLHF,TGTGCCAGCACTTCTAACTATAATTCACCCCTCCACTTT
TRBJ2-7,14,TRBV19,.,TRBD2,CASSSGGFSYEQYF,TGTGCCAGTTCTAGCGGGGGATTCTCCTACGAGCAGTACTTC
TRBJ2-2,18,TRBV7-2,.,TRBD2,CASSLGLAGRTNTGELFF,TGTGCCAGCAGCTTAGGGCTAGCGGGCCGGACGAACACCGGGGAGCTGTTTTTT
TRBJ1-2,15,TRBV5-5,.,TRBD1,CASSLEGQGVYGYTF,TGTGCCAGCAGCTTGGAGGGACAGGGGGTATATGGCTACACCTTC
TRBJ2-7,16,TRBV15,.,TRBD2,CATSRVPGLADYEQYF,TGTGCCACCAGCAGAGTACCGGGACTAGCGGACTACGAGCAGTACTTC
TRBJ2-1,14,TRBV19,.,TRBD2,CATQSRRGEDEQFF,TGTGCCACTCAGTCTCGGCGGGGGGAGGATGAGCAGTTCTTC
TRBJ1-6,14,TRBV10-1,.,TRBD1,CASSDTGENSPLHF,TGCGCCAGCAGTGATACAGGGGAAAATTCACCCCTCCACTTT
TRBJ1-6,17,TRBV27,.,TRBD1,CASTRGQGITYNSPLHF,TGTGCCAGCACCAGAGGACAGGGTATAACCTATAATTCACCCCTCCACTTT
TRBJ1-5,13,TRBV29-1,.,TRBD1,CSVRQGEGQPQHF,TGCAGCGTAAGACAGGGTGAGGGTCAGCCCCAGCATTTT
TRBJ1-1,14,TRBV28,.,TRBD1,CASIYRGMNTEAFF,TGTGCCAGCATCTACAGGGGAATGAACACTGAAGCTTTCTTT
TRBJ2-3,17,TRBV7-3,.,TRBD2,CASSLKGSGPSTDTQYF,TGTGCCAGCAGCTTAAAGGGTAGCGGGCCTAGCACAGATACGCAGTATTTT
TRBJ2-1,16,TRBV6-4,.,TRBD2,CASSEGTSGGVNEQFF,TGTGCCAGCAGTGAAGGGACTAGCGGGGGAGTAAATGAGCAGTTCTTC
TRBJ2-5,17,TRBV28,.,TRBD2,CASSHRTSGGSQETQYF,TGTGCCAGCAGTCACAGGACTAGCGGGGGATCCCAAGAGACCCAGTACTTC
TRBJ1-2,18,TRBV2,.,TRBD1,CASIFGMGQGTSLSGYTF,TGTGCCAGCATCTTCGGGATGGGACAGGGGACATCCCTATCTGGCTACACCTTC
TRBJ1-4,17,TRBV25-1,.,.,CASSDFSGTTFNEKLFF,TGTGCCAGCAGTGACTTCTCCGGGACAACCTTCAATGAAAAACTGTTTTTT
TRBJ2-6,17,TRBV4-1,.,.,CASSQVRGASGANVLTF,TGCGCCAGCAGCCAAGTTAGAGGTGCCTCTGGGGCCAACGTCCTGACTTTC
TRBJ1-1,13,TRBV19,.,TRBD1,CASRTQGGTEAFF,TGTGCCAGTAGGACACAGGGGGGCACTGAAGCTTTCTTT
TRBJ1-6,14,TRBV19,.,.,CASSVGTDASPLHF,TGTGCCAGTAGTGTCGGGACTGACGCTTCACCCCTCCACTTT
TRBJ1-5,14,TRBV7-8,.,TRBD1,CASSSQGGHQPQHF,TGTGCCAGCAGCTCGCAGGGGGGCCATCAGCCCCAGCATTTT
TRBJ1-1,12,TRBV29-1,.,.,CSAKGAVAEAFF,TGCAGCGCGAAAGGGGCTGTAGCTGAAGCTTTCTTT
TRBJ1-6,17,TRBV4-1,.,TRBD1,CASSQRDSSSYNSPLHF,TGCGCCAGCAGCCAAAGGGACAGCAGCTCCTATAATTCACCCCTCCACTTT